This paragraph covers one T cell receptor beta chain sequence. The data belong to a study of blood T cells in healthy people across ages. Next came a second PCR, run for roughly 6 to 11 cycles, which used a sample-barcoded 5' primer along with a J-beta primer mix. TCRdb analysed the 5' RACE reads with MiXCR anew, one entry per CDR3 protein. The table records 650,000 to 800,000 distinct CDR3 sequences, around two fifths of them present only once. Peripheral blood was drawn, approximately 9.5 milliliters per donor. V dropped 5 bases and J dropped 9; count of bases not matched to a gene: 18. This CDR3 comprises 19 residues. The germline gives CDR1 ENHRY, CDR2 SYGVKD.

Sequenced input: blood. V usage is TRBV10-3 and J usage is TRBJ2-1, with 14 bases identical to TRBD2. The sequence was collected from a man aged 60 to 69 in good health. This chain's CDR3 is CAISLRRLAGGPVVAEQFF. For the CDR3, the DNA is TGTGCCATCAGTCTGAGACGACTAGCGGGGGGGCCCGTGGTTGCTGAGCAGTTCTTC.